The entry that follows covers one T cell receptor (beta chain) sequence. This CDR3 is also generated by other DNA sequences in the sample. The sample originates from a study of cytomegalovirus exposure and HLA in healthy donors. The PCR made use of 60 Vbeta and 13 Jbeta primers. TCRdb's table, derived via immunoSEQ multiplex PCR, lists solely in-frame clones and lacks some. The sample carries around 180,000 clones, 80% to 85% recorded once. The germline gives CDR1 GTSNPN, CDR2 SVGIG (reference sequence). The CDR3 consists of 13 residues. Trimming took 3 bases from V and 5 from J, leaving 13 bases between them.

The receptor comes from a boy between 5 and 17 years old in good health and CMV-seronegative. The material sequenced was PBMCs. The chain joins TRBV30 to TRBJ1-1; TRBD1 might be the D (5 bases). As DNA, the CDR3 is TGTGCCTGGAGACTCAGGGAGGGGACTGAAGCTTTCTTT. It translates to CAWRLREGTEAFF.